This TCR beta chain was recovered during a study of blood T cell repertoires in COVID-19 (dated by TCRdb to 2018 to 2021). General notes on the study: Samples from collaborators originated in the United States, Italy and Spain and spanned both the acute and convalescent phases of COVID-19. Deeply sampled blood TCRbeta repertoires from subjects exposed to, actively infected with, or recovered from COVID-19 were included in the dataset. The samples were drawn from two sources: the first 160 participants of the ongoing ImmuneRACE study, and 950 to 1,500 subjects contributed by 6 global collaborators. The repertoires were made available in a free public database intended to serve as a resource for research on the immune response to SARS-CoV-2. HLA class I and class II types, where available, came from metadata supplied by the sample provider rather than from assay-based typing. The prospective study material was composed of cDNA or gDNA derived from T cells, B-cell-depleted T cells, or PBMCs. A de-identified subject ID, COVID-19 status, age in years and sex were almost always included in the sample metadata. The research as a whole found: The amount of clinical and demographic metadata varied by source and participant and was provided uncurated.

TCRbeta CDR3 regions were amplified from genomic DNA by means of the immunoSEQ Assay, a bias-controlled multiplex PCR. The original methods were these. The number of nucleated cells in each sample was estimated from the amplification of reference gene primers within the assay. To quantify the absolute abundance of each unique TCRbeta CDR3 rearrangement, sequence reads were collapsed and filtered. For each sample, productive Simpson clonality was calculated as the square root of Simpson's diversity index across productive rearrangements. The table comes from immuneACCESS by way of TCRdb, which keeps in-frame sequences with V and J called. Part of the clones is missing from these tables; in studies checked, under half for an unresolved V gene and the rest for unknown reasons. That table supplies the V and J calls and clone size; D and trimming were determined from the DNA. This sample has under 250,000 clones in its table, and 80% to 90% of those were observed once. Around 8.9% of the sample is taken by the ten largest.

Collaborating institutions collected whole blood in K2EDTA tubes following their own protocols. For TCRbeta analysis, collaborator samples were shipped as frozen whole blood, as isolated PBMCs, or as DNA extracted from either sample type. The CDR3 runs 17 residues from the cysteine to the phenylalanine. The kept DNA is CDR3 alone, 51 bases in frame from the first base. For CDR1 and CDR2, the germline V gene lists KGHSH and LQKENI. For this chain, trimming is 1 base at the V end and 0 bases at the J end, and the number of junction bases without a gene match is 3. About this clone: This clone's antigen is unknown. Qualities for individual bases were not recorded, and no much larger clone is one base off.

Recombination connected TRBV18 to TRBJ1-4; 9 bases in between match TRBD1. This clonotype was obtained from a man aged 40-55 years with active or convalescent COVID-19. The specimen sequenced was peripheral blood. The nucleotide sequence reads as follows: TGTGCCAGCTCACCACAGACAGGGGGTGCAACTAATGAAAAACTGTTTTTT. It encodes CASSPQTGGATNEKLFF.